The T cell receptor (beta chain) described here comes from a study of CD8+CD57+ T cells in acquired aplastic anemia listed by TCRdb under 2018. For the wider study: Extracted DNA from sorted CD4+ and CD8+ cells averaged around 3.3 ug, ranging from roughly 0.17 to 30 ug. Overall study outcomes, separate from this receptor: Patients and healthy controls showed no significant difference in CD8+ Simpson's diversity (P=0.060). Fewer than 35 CD8+ CDR3 sequences were found to be shared between patients and controls, but these sequences appeared to be highly expressed in patients and within the immunodominant clones of the patients.

In this study, sorted CD4+ and CD8+ T cells from the blood of healthy subjects and of severe aplastic anemia patients had their TCR repertoires deep-sequenced. Ficoll-Paque density gradient centrifugation was used to isolate peripheral blood mononuclear cells. CD4+ and CD8+ T cells were sorted by FACS or magnetic beads before DNA extraction. Via the germline V gene (reference sequence), CDR1 is DFQATT and CDR2 SNEGSKA. Spanning cysteine to phenylalanine, the CDR3 consists of 14 amino acids. CDR3 DNA only is kept here, 42 bases in frame from base 1. V gives up 3 bases and J gives up 2 bases, and the segment between their germline ends measures 10 bases. As concerns this clonotype: It lacks a known antigen. No base-level quality is on record; no much larger clone is a single base apart.

Profiling of TCR beta VDJ combinations and CDR3 sequences used genomic DNA as the template. TCR repertoire sequencing was run on an Illumina HiSeq 2000. As for the authors' bioinformatics: Repertoire assessment relied on Simpson's diversity index, CDR3 size and DJ length profiles, and TRBV/TRBJ rearrangement plots. The most abundant DNA sequence in the deep sequencing data was defined as the immunodominant clone. CDR3 amino acid sequences were screened for sharing across subjects and were compared with published repertoires and the VDJdb database. TCRdb redid the processing of the public reads, applying fastp at Q25 and MiXCR, and retained in-frame beta chains. Rows with a matching CDR3 protein are joined into one entry that keeps the most common DNA and genes. The V and J calls were not made by the authors but by TCRdb's processing. Within this sample are 250,000 to 350,000 distinct CDR3 sequences, with around three fifths of them counted one time only. The ten largest clones represent roughly 8% of the sample.

This sequence originates from a human donor with severe aplastic anemia or a healthy control (not recorded which). Sequencing was performed on sorted CD4+, CD8+, or CD8+CD57+ T cells (not recorded which) from PBMCs. The chain joins TRBV20-1 to TRBJ2-2, with no reliable assignment of the D segment. The CDR3 protein is CSARPRINTGELFF. The DNA reads TGCAGTGCTAGGCCCAGGATAAACACCGGGGAGCTGTTTTTT.